The 25 T cell receptor beta chains presented below share a single source sample, sequenced in a study of blood T cell repertoires in COVID-19. Method: immunoSEQ multiplex PCR; TCRdb's copy keeps in-frame clones and lacks some. The sample yields approximately 260,000 clones, roughly nine tenths seen once. The sequenced sample was peripheral blood. The receptor set was obtained from a middle-aged man with acute or convalescent COVID-19.

In its sample, this clone was seen once. DNA of the CDR3: TGTGCCAGCAGCTTAAACAGCCAAGAGACCCAGTACTTC. This encodes CASSLNSQETQYF. This chain uses TRBV7-9 with TRBJ2-5; D gene uncertain. Per germline, CDR1 SEHNR and CDR2 FQNEAQ (reference sequence). V lost 2 bases and J 1 base, leaving 5 bases between the germline ends. The CDR3 is made up of 13 amino acids.

Worth noting for this clone: With a much larger clone just one base away, this may be a read error. The chain links TRBV27 to TRBJ2-1; D might be TRBD2 (5 bases). Germline loops: CDR1 MNHEY, CDR2 SMNVEV (reference sequence). This CDR3 contains 15 residues. V lost 8 bases to trimming and J lost 5 bases, with 19 bases between them. CDR3 sequence reads: CASLPRRPWDNEQFF. CDR3 sequence (DNA): TGTGCCAGCCTCCCCAGGAGGCCCTGGGACAATGAGCAGTTCTTC.

The rearrangement joins TRBV6-5 to TRBJ1-6, with D perhaps TRBD1 (5 bases). The germline V gene encodes CDR1 MNHEY and CDR2 SVGAGI. There are 14 residues in the CDR3. Trimming removed 6 bases from V and 9 bases from J, with 15 bases in between. The DNA of the CDR3 is TGTGCCAGCAGGGATGGGGGGGGTACTTCACCCCTCCACTTT. The encoded protein is CASRDGGGTSPLHF.

This chain uses TRBV5-6 with TRBJ1-5; D remains ambiguous. This CDR3 is built from 15 residues. V was shortened by 4 bases and J by 2 bases, with 13 bases between the two germline ends. Germline V gene data show CDR1 as SGHDT and CDR2 as YYEEEE. The CDR3 DNA is TGTGCCAGCAGCGCATCGAGCGGAGGCAATCAGCCCCAGCATTTT. It specifies CASSASSGGNQPQHF.

This chain links TRBV2 with TRBJ2-5; 8 bases fit TRBD2. This CDR3 comprises 13 residues. Germline V CDR1 and CDR2: SNHLY, FYNNEI. As DNA, the CDR3 is TGTGCTGGCGGGGCGGGGGGCCCGGAGACCCAGTACTTC. This translates into CAGGAGGPETQYF.

In nucleotides, the CDR3 is TGTGCCAGCAGTGGAGACTGGTCCGAAAAGACCCAGTACTTC. This translates into CASSGDWSEKTQYF. This rearrangement joins TRBV25-1 to TRBJ2-5; D call uncertain. Trimming pared 4 bases from V and 6 bases from J, leaving 15 bases between. The CDR3 spans 14 residues. The germline V gene encodes CDR1 MGHDK and CDR2 SYGVNS. Full variable domain (missing parts from reference TRBV25-1 and TRBJ2-5): EADIYQTPRYLVIGTGKKITLECSQTMGHDKMYWYQQDPGMELHLIHYSYGVNSTEKGDLSSESTVSRIRTEHFPLTLESARPSHTSQYLCASSGDWSEKTQYFGPGTRLLVL.

The chain employs TRBV20-1 and TRBJ1-1, with 11 positions matching TRBD1. Germline CDR1 DFQATT, CDR2 SNEGSKA (reference sequence). Trimming at V came to 5 bases and at J to 10 bases, leaving 3 bases not matched to a gene. CDR3 size: 11 residues. The CDR3 sequence is CSAGDRGRAFF. The CDR3 DNA follows: TGCAGTGCTGGGGACAGGGGGAGAGCTTTCTTT.

CDR3 DNA: TGTGCCAGCAGCACGCTACAGGCCGGACATCACACCGGGGAGCTGTTTTTT. Translated, it gives CASSTLQAGHHTGELFF. J is TRBJ2-2 and V is TRBV13; weak D call: TRBD1 (5 bases). The V end lost 5 bases, the J end lost 3 bases, and 19 bases lay between the germline ends. There are 17 residues in the CDR3. CDR1 is PRHDT, CDR2 FYEKMQ, per germline (reference sequence).

This clone was recorded a few times. The genes are TRBV10-3 and TRBJ2-1, with TRBD1 matching over 10 bases. This CDR3 region has 14 residues. CDR1 and CDR2 from the germline V gene are ENHRY and SYGVKD. Unmatched junction bases numbered 7, after V lost 4 bases and J lost 10 bases. DNA for the CDR3: TGTGCCATCAGTGGGGACAGGGGAGAGGCGGAGCAGTTCTTC. As protein: CAISGDRGEAEQFF.

In DNA, the CDR3 is TGTGCCAGCAGTCCCGCGATCTCCCCGGGGCATTTT. Translating gives CASSPAISPGHF. The chain is built from TRBV28 and TRBJ1-5; D remains ambiguous. Deletions cut 5 bases from V and 15 bases from J, with 17 bases between. The germline V gene has CDR1 MDHEN and CDR2 SYDVKM. The CDR3 contains 12 residues.

V is TRBV9 and J is TRBJ1-2, with D unresolved. The ends were cut back, 0 bases at V and 3 bases at J, with 12 bases in the middle. The CDR3 is 15 residues long. CDR1 SGDLS and CDR2 YYNGEE come from the germline V gene. CDR3 sequence reads: CASSVAERGHYGYTF. The CDR3 DNA reads TGTGCCAGCAGCGTAGCTGAACGGGGTCACTATGGCTACACCTTC.

A word on this clone: At one end the junction does not follow the germline gene, possibly because of a read error. The CDR3 reads CASTLESGSNYGYTF. In DNA form, the CDR3 reads TGTGCCAGCACCTTGGAATCGGGGTCTAACTATGGCTACACCTTC. The chain uses TRBV5-4 and TRBJ1-2, with D unresolved. CDR1 SGHNT and CDR2 YYREEE come from the germline V gene (reference sequence). CDR3 length: 15 amino acids.

This clone has a single count. The chain has TRBV12-3 or TRBV12-4 and TRBJ1-2; 7 bases are shared with TRBD1. The CDR3 is 12 amino acids. V gave up 1 base and J gave up 7 bases; unmatched junction bases: 0. The CDR3 DNA reads as TGTGCCAGCAGTTTAGAGGGGGCTGGCTACACCTTC. Its translation: CASSLEGAGYTF.

Here the CDR3 DNA reads TGTGCCAGCAGCTTAGTAAGTAGCGGGGGGATTGAGCAGTTCTTC. Amino acid sequence: CASSLVSSGGIEQFF. The rearrangement joins TRBV7-8 to TRBJ2-1; 10 bases agree with TRBD2. The germline CDR1 and CDR2 sequences are SGHVS and FQNEAQ. The CDR3 has 15 residues. Trimming at V came to 1 base and at J to 9 bases, leaving 6 bases not matched to a gene.

This clone came up a few times. The chain has TRBV2 and TRBJ1-6; 10 bases line up with TRBD1. The CDR3 runs to 15 residues. Per the germline V gene, CDR1 is SNHLY and CDR2 is FYNNEI. Germline trimming cut 5 bases from V and 10 bases from J; bases unmatched to any gene: 8. CDR3 in DNA: TGTGCCAGCAGTAGCGCGGGGACAGGGGTCTCACCCCTCCACTTT. Translating it yields CASSSAGTGVSPLHF.

With regard to this clone: Other nucleotide sequences from this sample produce the same CDR3. This chain links TRBV12-3 or TRBV12-4 with TRBJ1-1; D is possibly TRBD1 (6 bases). Trimming left V 6 bases short and J 1 base short, with 9 bases between. The length of the CDR3 is 13 residues. The CDR3 spells CASSLQGNTEAFF. The CDR3 DNA reads TGTGCCAGCAGCCTACAGGGGAACACTGAAGCTTTCTTT.

The V and J genes are TRBV6-6 and TRBJ2-7; no firm D call. Germline V CDR1 and CDR2: MNHNY, SVGAGI (reference sequence). The CDR3 sequence is 13 residues long. Trimming removed 5 bases from V and 2 bases from J, with 10 bases in between. The CDR3 loop is CASSPNGAYEQYF. The CDR3 DNA reads as TGTGCCAGCAGTCCCAACGGAGCCTACGAGCAGTACTTC.

The chain links TRBV2 to TRBJ2-3; D may be TRBD2 (7 bases). This CDR3 comprises 14 residues. The V end lost 10 bases, the J end lost 2 bases, and 16 bases lay between the germline ends. Germline CDR1 reads SNHLY; CDR2 reads FYNNEI. The CDR3 nucleotides are TGTGCCACTGGGGGGGACACCATCACAGATACGCAGTATTTT. It specifies CATGGDTITDTQYF.

The gene calls are TRBV19 and TRBJ2-3, with 10 bases that match TRBD1. V lost 2 bases and J lost 6; bases outside the gene matches: 11. This CDR3 has 17 residues. CDR1 is LNHDA, CDR2 SQIVND, per germline (reference sequence). The CDR3 DNA reads as TGTGCCAGTAGTATACTGGGACAGGGGATAGCTGTGGATACGCAGTATTTT. It codes for CASSILGQGIAVDTQYF.

This CDR3 is CASSLGTRGGELFF. Written as DNA, the CDR3 is TGTGCCAGCAGCCTCGGGACACGGGGCGGGGAGCTGTTTTTT. The V gene is TRBV5-8, the J gene TRBJ2-2; D perhaps matches TRBD1 (6 bases). V was clipped by 4 bases and J by 7 bases, with 14 bases between them. This CDR3 comprises 14 residues. In germline, CDR1 is SGHTS, CDR2 YDEGEE.

This clone appeared a single time. Other DNA sequences in the same sample also yield this CDR3. V gene TRBV5-1 combines with J gene TRBJ2-7; perhaps TRBD2 as D (5 bases). V shed 0 bases and J shed 0 bases, with 7 bases lying between them. This CDR3 spans 14 amino acids. CDR1 and CDR2 from the germline V gene are SGHRS and YFSETQ. The CDR3 loop reads CASSLGSGSYEQYF. In DNA form, the CDR3 reads TGCGCCAGCAGCTTGGGGAGCGGCTCCTACGAGCAGTACTTC.

The gene calls are TRBV7-9 and TRBJ1-2; no definite D call. The CDR3 runs to 15 residues. Germline V gene sequence: CDR1 SEHNR, CDR2 FQNEAQ (reference sequence). V was shortened by 4 bases and J by 4 bases, with 16 bases between the two germline ends. In nucleotides, the CDR3 is TGTGCCAGCAGCTCCGGGGATAGGGCCGGCTATGGCTACACCTTC. As protein: CASSSGDRAGYGYTF.

This chain links TRBV7-9 with TRBJ1-2; D is uncertain. The length of the CDR3 is 14 residues. Germline V lookup: CDR1 SEHNR, CDR2 FQNEAQ (reference sequence). Trimming cost V 5 bases and J 5 bases, with 15 bases left between them. The CDR3 bases are TGTGCCAGCAGCGCTACCCGCGGGTCATATGGCTACACCTTC. As protein: CASSATRGSYGYTF.

The chain couples TRBV10-3 to TRBJ1-5, with D possibly being TRBD1 (6 bases). The germline CDR1 and CDR2 sequences are ENHRY and SYGVKD. The CDR3 consists of 14 residues. Between the trimmed V and J ends, which lost 6 bases and 5 bases, there was a span of 14 bases. The CDR3 loop is CAIRAGTTDQPQHF. In DNA, the CDR3 is TGTGCCATCAGGGCCGGGACAACCGATCAGCCCCAGCATTTT.

J is TRBJ2-3 and V is TRBV5-5; TRBD1 is a possible D gene (6 bases). Trimming left V 5 bases short and J 0 bases short, with 10 bases between. CDR1 is SGHKS, CDR2 YYEKEE, per germline (reference sequence). The CDR3 runs to 14 residues. DNA for the CDR3: TGTGCCAGCAGGGACAGCCGTAGCACAGATACGCAGTATTTT. Amino acids: CASRDSRSTDTQYF.